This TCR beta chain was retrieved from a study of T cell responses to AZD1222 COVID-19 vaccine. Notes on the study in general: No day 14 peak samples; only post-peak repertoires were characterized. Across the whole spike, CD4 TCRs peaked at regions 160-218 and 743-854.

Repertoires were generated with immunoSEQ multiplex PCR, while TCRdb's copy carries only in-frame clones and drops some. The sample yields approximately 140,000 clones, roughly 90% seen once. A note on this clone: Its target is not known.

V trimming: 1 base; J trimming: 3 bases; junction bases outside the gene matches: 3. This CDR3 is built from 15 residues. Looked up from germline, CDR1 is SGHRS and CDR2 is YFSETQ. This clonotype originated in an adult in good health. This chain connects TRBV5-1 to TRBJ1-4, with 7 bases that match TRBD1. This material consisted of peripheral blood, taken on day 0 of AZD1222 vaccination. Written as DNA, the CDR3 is TGCGCCAGCAGCTTGCAGACAGGGTCTAATGAAAAACTGTTTTTT. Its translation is CASSLQTGSNEKLFF.